This paragraph covers one T cell receptor beta chain sequence. The entry originates in a study of CD8 T cells in Susac syndrome. When the RNA was reverse transcribed, random hexamers were used with an input of about 0.5 to 1 ug. TCRdb itself ran the immunoSEQ multiplex PCR reads through MiXCR, one entry per CDR3 protein. There are 250,000 to 300,000 distinct CDR3 sequences in the sample; 65% to 90% occur only once, and roughly 0.21% lies in the top ten. The CDR3 consists of 13 residues. Between the trimmed V and J ends, which lost 1 base and 5 bases, there was a span of 11 bases. In germline, CDR1 is GTSNPN, CDR2 SVGIG (reference sequence).

Sequencing used CD8+ T cells from PBMCs. This rearrangement joins TRBV30 to TRBJ2-5, with D perhaps being TRBD1 or TRBD2 (5 bases each). The clonotype comes from a human donor with multiple sclerosis. This CDR3 is CAWSGGAGETQYF. For the CDR3, the DNA is TGTGCCTGGAGTGGAGGGGCCGGGGAGACCCAGTACTTC.